This TCR beta chain comes out of a study of T cell responses to AZD1222 COVID-19 vaccine. Study outcomes and limitations: With dominance at 160-218 and 743-854, vaccine-associated CD4 TCRs spanned spike. Baseline seropositivity occurred in only a handful of AZD1222 recipients. Most donors were white British and more were female, and clonal diversity was possibly underestimated. No repertoire was sampled before or during the peak T cell response, only after it.

The CDR3 has 18 residues. Looked up from germline, CDR1 is SGHVS and CDR2 is FQNEAQ. V was pared by 5 bases and J by 2 bases, with 10 bases of the junction left unmatched. Sequencing used immunoSEQ multiplex PCR; TCRdb keeps in-frame clones, though not all of them. The table records approximately 74,000 clones, roughly 80% of them present only once. Details on this clone: Its antigen is not identified.

The material sequenced was peripheral blood, taken 28 days after the second AZD1222 dose. This TCR came from an adult who received the AZD1222 COVID-19 vaccine. This chain links TRBV7-8 with TRBJ1-6, with 9 bases that match TRBD1. The CDR3 DNA reads TGTGCCAGCAGCGCCAAAGGGACAGGGAATACCTATAATTCACCCCTCCACTTT. Encoded protein: CASSAKGTGNTYNSPLHF.